This T cell receptor beta chain was captured in a study of blood T cell repertoires in COVID-19. TCRdb keeps only in-frame clones here, not all; method: immunoSEQ multiplex PCR. The sample includes roughly 320,000 clones, about 87% seen only once; the top ten take 1.3%. The germline V gene has CDR1 MDHEN and CDR2 SYDVKM. CDR3 length: 15 amino acids. The V and J ends lost 4 bases and 0 bases respectively, with 12 bases between them. This clone was seen only a few times. This clonotype was obtained from a man between 65 and 85 years old with acute or convalescent COVID-19. Sequenced: peripheral blood. This chain connects TRBV28 to TRBJ1-2, with a possible D match to TRBD1 (6 bases). CDR3 DNA sequence: TGTGCCAGCAGTTCGATACAGGGACCTAACTATGGCTACACCTTC. Translation: CASSSIQGPNYGYTF.